Following are 20 T cell receptor beta chains from one sample sequenced in a study of shared T cell receptors in the human thymus. Repertoires were generated with immunoSEQ multiplex PCR, while TCRdb's copy carries only in-frame clones and drops some. The table shows some 700,000 clones, with approximately 85% occurring only once. A further study also used this sample, focusing on human thymus T cells.

Sequenced sample: thymocytes. Every receptor here comes from a girl less than two years old with a congenital heart defect.

V and J are TRBV7-9 and TRBJ1-3; D possibly corresponds to TRBD1 (5 bases). Germline CDR1 SEHNR, CDR2 FQNEAQ (reference sequence). The CDR3 has 17 amino acids. Between the trimmed V and J ends, which lost 1 base and 0 bases, there was a span of 13 bases. The CDR3 region has the DNA TGTGCCAGCAGCTTAGTCTTGCACAGGCGCTCTGGAAACACCATATATTTT. This codes for CASSLVLHRRSGNTIYF.

The CDR3 nucleotides read TGTGCCAGTAGTATAGTACGATCCCGAGGAACTGAAGCTTTCTTT. It yields the protein CASSIVRSRGTEAFF. The rearrangement uses TRBV19 and TRBJ1-1; D is ambiguous. The V and J ends lost 1 base and 5 bases respectively, with 14 bases between them. The germline V gene has CDR1 LNHDA and CDR2 SQIVND (reference sequence). The CDR3 has 15 residues.

This chain uses TRBV4-3 with TRBJ1-1; TRBD1 aligns across 10 bases. The V gene end was trimmed by 0 bases and the J gene end by 1 base; junction bases not matched to a gene: 8. From germline, CDR1 is LGHNA and CDR2 YSLEER. The CDR3 has 18 residues. The CDR3 here is CASSQDREGQGRNTEAFF. CDR3 bases: TGCGCCAGCAGCCAAGATCGGGAGGGACAGGGGCGGAACACTGAAGCTTTCTTT.

The chain links TRBV7-2 to TRBJ1-4; maybe TRBD1 (6 bases). Germline loops: CDR1 SGHTA, CDR2 FQGNSA. With 3 bases removed from V and 4 bases from J, the gap between germline ends came to 18 bases. This CDR3 is built from 17 residues. The CDR3 DNA follows: TGTGCCAGCAGCTTGAGGGGAGCGGGGGGCTTTAATGAAAAACTGTTTTTT. This gives the protein CASSLRGAGGFNEKLFF.

This clone occurred a few times. The chain couples TRBV6-1 to TRBJ1-5; unclear D gene. CDR1 and CDR2 from the germline V gene are MNHNS and SASEGT. V was pared by 6 bases and J by 11 bases, with 11 bases between. The CDR3 is made up of 11 amino acids. The CDR3 DNA is TGTGCCAGCAGCCGAGGTGAGGCCCAGCATTTT. Translation: CASSRGEAQHF.

V is TRBV10-3 and J is TRBJ2-2; TRBD1 is a possible D gene (6 bases). Per the germline V gene, CDR1 is ENHRY and CDR2 is SYGVKD. Between the trimmed V and J ends, which lost 8 bases and 5 bases, there was a span of 21 bases. The CDR3 has 16 residues. CDR3 sequence reads: CAIPRRGRGRTGELFF. In DNA form, the CDR3 reads TGTGCCATCCCCCGCCGGGGCAGGGGTAGGACCGGGGAGCTGTTTTTT.

This chain joins TRBV2 and TRBJ1-5, with D perhaps matching TRBD1 (5 bases). The germline CDR1 and CDR2 sequences are SNHLY and FYNNEI. The V end lost 4 bases, the J end lost 5 bases, and 15 bases lay between the germline ends. The CDR3 spans 15 residues. CDR3 protein: CASSAYTPGYQPQHF. As DNA, the CDR3 is TGTGCCAGCAGTGCATACACGCCAGGGTATCAGCCCCAGCATTTT.

This chain uses TRBV13 with TRBJ1-1; 8 bases align to TRBD1. The CDR3 loop spans 16 amino acids. V lost 0 bases to trimming and J lost 3 bases; unmatched junction nucleotides: 6. Germline loops: CDR1 PRHDT, CDR2 FYEKMQ (reference sequence). CDR3 nucleotides: TGTGCCAGCAGCTTAGGGACAGGGGCCCAAGACACTGAAGCTTTCTTT. This encodes CASSLGTGAQDTEAFF. Full variable domain (missing parts from reference TRBV13 and TRBJ1-1): AAGVIQSPRHLIKEKRETATLKCYPIPRHDTVYWYQQGPGQDPQFLISFYEKMQSDKGSIPDRFSAQQFSDYHSELNMSSLELGDSALYFCASSLGTGAQDTEAFFGQGTRLTVV.

The chain has TRBV7-6 and TRBJ1-3, with TRBD1 matching over 9 bases. The germline gives CDR1 SGHVS, CDR2 FNYEAQ. CDR3 size: 16 residues. V shed 5 bases, J shed 8 bases, and the junction held 13 bases outside the gene matches. CDR3 amino acids: CASSLQTGTGSYTIYF. In DNA, the CDR3 is TGTGCCAGCAGCCTCCAAACCGGGACAGGGTCGTACACCATATATTTT.

The rearrangement joins TRBV9 to TRBJ1-6; weak D call: TRBD1 (6 bases). Looked up from germline, CDR1 is SGDLS and CDR2 is YYNGEE. This CDR3 has 16 amino acids. Trimming left V 0 bases short and J 3 bases short, with 10 bases between. CDR3 DNA: TGTGCCAGCAGCGTAGATAGGGGGGGCTATAATTCACCCCTCCACTTT. It codes for CASSVDRGGYNSPLHF.

This clone appeared once. The gene calls are TRBV12-5 and TRBJ2-2; TRBD1 aligns across 8 bases. V lost 5 bases to trimming and J lost 0 bases; unmatched junction nucleotides: 5. The CDR3 runs 16 residues. Germline CDR1 LGHNT, CDR2 FRNRAP. The CDR3 DNA follows: TGTGCTAGTGGTAACGGACAGGGCCCGAACACCGGGGAGCTGTTTTTT. Protein sequence: CASGNGQGPNTGELFF.

V is TRBV7-9 and J is TRBJ1-1; 9 nucleotides match TRBD1. The ends lost 3 bases at V and 1 base at J; junction bases unmatched: 6. Germline-derived CDR1 and CDR2 are SEHNR and FQNEAQ (reference sequence). This CDR3 spans 16 amino acids. CDR3: CASSFTTQGANTEAFF. The CDR3 region has the DNA TGTGCCAGCAGCTTCACGACACAGGGGGCGAACACTGAAGCTTTCTTT.

V gene TRBV6-6 combines with J gene TRBJ1-1; D might be TRBD1 (6 bases). This CDR3 comprises 12 residues. In germline, CDR1 is MNHNY, CDR2 SVGAGI (reference sequence). Trimming pared 5 bases from V and 5 bases from J, leaving 9 bases between. The CDR3 loop reads CASSAQGTEAFF. The CDR3 coding sequence is TGTGCCAGCAGTGCACAGGGTACTGAAGCTTTCTTT.

This clone was counted only a few times. V is TRBV29-1 and J is TRBJ2-5; possible D gene TRBD2, 5 bases. Trimming took off 0 bases at V and 5 bases at J, with 10 bases between the two ends. The CDR3 has 13 residues. Germline assignment: CDR1 SQVTM and CDR2 ANQGSEA. CDR3 sequence: CSVEERTGETQYF. CDR3 coding DNA: TGCAGCGTTGAAGAACGGACGGGGGAGACCCAGTACTTC.

The rearrangement links TRBV27 to TRBJ1-6, with D possibly TRBD1 on 5 matching bases. CDR3 length: 19 amino acids. V gave up 1 base and J gave up 0 bases, with 16 bases separating them. CDR1 MNHEY and CDR2 SMNVEV come from the germline V gene (reference sequence). CDR3 coding DNA: TGTGCCAGCAGTTTATGGGGAGGGGATGACAGCTCCTATAATTCACCCCTCCACTTT. Residues: CASSLWGGDDSSYNSPLHF.

The V and J genes are TRBV5-1 and TRBJ2-1, with TRBD1 matching over 9 bases. CDR3 length: 18 amino acids. Trimming at V came to 0 bases and at J to 5 bases, leaving 12 bases not matched to a gene. The germline V gene has CDR1 SGHRS and CDR2 YFSETQ. The chain's CDR3 is CASSLERWGQGGDNEQFF. The CDR3 DNA follows: TGCGCCAGCAGCTTGGAGCGTTGGGGACAGGGTGGGGACAATGAGCAGTTCTTC.

The V call is TRBV6-5, the J call TRBJ2-7; 11 nucleotides agree with TRBD1. Per germline, CDR1 MNHEY and CDR2 SVGAGI. Trimming removed 0 bases from V and 2 bases from J; junction bases left unmatched: 3. The CDR3 is 16 residues long. CDR3 sequence reads: CASSYSDRGLPYEQYF. CDR3 coding DNA: TGTGCCAGCAGTTACTCGGACAGGGGGCTTCCCTACGAGCAGTACTTC.

V gene TRBV7-2 combines with J gene TRBJ2-3; TRBD2 matches at 10 bases. V shed 0 bases and J 3 bases; nucleotides not matched to a gene: 0. This CDR3 contains 15 residues. The germline CDR1 and CDR2 sequences are SGHTA and FQGNSA. The CDR3 coding sequence is TGTGCCAGCAGCTTAGCACTAGCGGGAACAGATACGCAGTATTTT. Encoded protein: CASSLALAGTDTQYF.

This chain connects TRBV4-3 to TRBJ2-3, with 8 positions matching TRBD1. Germline CDR1 and CDR2: LGHNA and YSLEER. The V and J ends lost 4 bases and 0 bases, in that order; junction bases with no gene match: 6. CDR3 size: 16 residues. Written as DNA, the CDR3 is TGCGCCAGCAGCCTTGGACAGGGTTGGAGCACAGATACGCAGTATTTT. Translated, it gives CASSLGQGWSTDTQYF.

The chain links TRBV27 to TRBJ2-4; D unresolved. The CDR3 length is 14 residues. CDR1 MNHEY and CDR2 SMNVEV come from the germline V gene (reference sequence). V lost 2 bases to trimming and J lost 2 bases, with 7 bases between them. The CDR3 DNA is TGTGCCAGCAGTTTAAACGGGTCCAAAAACATTCAGTACTTC. Protein sequence: CASSLNGSKNIQYF.